This T cell receptor beta chain came from a study of blood T cell repertoires in COVID-19. This clone showed up just a few times. The study counted Cohort 3 donors as recovered given two negative PCRs, clearance, or symptom resolution. TCRdb keeps only in-frame clones here, not all; method: immunoSEQ multiplex PCR. The sample lists approximately 270,000 clones; 65% to 90% were seen once. This CDR3 region has 14 residues. From germline, CDR1 is SEHNR and CDR2 FQNEAQ (reference sequence). Between the trimmed V and J ends, which lost 5 bases and 2 bases, there was a span of 12 bases. This TCR derives from a man aged 40-50 years who had recovered from COVID-19. The sequenced sample was PBMCs or T cells enriched from blood (not recorded which). The chain links TRBV7-9 to TRBJ2-5; D might be TRBD2 (5 bases). The CDR3 DNA is TGTGCCAGCAGCCCAGCAGGAGGACAAGAGACCCAGTACTTC. Protein: CASSPAGGQETQYF.